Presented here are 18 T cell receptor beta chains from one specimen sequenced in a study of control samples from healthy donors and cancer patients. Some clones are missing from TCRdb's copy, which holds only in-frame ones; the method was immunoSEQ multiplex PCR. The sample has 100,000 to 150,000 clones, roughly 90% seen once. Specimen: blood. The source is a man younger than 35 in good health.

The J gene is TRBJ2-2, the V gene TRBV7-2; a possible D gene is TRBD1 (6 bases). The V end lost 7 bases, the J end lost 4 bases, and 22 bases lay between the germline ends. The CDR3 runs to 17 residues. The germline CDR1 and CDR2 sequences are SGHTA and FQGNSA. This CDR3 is CASTPTGPGAFTGELFF. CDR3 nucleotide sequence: TGTGCCAGCACCCCTACAGGCCCAGGGGCTTTCACCGGGGAGCTGTTTTTT. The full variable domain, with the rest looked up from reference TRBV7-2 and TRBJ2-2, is GAGVSQSPSNKVTEKGKDVELRCDPISGHTALYWYRQSLGQGLEFLIYFQGNSAPDKSGLPSDRFSAERTGGSVSTLTIQRTQQEDSAVYLCASTPTGPGAFTGELFFGEGSRLTVL.

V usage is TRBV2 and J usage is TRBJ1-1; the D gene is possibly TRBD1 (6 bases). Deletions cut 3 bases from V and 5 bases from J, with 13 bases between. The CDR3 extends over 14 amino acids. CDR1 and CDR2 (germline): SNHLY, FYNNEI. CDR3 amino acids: CASSEWGAGTEAFF. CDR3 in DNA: TGTGCCAGCAGTGAGTGGGGGGCAGGTACTGAAGCTTTCTTT.

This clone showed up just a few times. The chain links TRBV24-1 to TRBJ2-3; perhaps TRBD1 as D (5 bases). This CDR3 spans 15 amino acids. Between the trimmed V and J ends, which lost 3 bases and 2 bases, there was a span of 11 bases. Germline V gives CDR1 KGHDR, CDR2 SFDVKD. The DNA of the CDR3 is TGTGCCACCAGTGATGCGGACAAACACACAGATACGCAGTATTTT. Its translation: CATSDADKHTDTQYF.

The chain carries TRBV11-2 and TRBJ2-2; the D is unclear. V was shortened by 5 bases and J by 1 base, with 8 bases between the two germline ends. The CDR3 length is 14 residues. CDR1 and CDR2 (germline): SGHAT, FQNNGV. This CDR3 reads CASSPLRNTGELFF. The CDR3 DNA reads TGTGCCAGCAGCCCCCTGAGGAACACCGGGGAGCTGTTTTTT.

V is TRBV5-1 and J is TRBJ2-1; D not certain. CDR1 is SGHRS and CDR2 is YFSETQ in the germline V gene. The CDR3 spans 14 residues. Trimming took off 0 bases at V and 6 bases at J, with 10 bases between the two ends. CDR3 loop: CASSLGVGSNEQFF. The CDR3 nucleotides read TGCGCCAGCAGCTTGGGTGTCGGAAGCAATGAGCAGTTCTTC.

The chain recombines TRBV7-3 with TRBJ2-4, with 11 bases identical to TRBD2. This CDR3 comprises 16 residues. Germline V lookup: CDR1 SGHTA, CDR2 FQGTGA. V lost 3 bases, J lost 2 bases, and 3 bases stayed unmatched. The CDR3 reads CASSFTSGSTKNIQYF. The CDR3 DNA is TGTGCCAGCAGCTTTACTAGCGGGAGTACCAAAAACATTCAGTACTTC.

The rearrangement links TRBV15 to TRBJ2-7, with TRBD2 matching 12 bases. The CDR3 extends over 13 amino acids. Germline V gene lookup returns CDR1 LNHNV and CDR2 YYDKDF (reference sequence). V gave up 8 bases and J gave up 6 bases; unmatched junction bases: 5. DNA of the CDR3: TGTGCCACCGGACTAGCGGGAATCGGCGAGCAGTACTTC. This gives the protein CATGLAGIGEQYF.

The CDR3 loop reads CASSSLLADPYNEQFF. CDR3 coding DNA: TGTGCCAGCAGCTCGTTACTAGCGGACCCGTACAATGAGCAGTTCTTC. This chain joins TRBV5-6 and TRBJ2-1; 8 bases are shared with TRBD2. This CDR3 has 16 residues. With 3 bases clipped from V and 4 bases from J, the junction kept 9 bases outside the gene matches. Germline CDR1 is SGHDT and CDR2 is YYEEEE.

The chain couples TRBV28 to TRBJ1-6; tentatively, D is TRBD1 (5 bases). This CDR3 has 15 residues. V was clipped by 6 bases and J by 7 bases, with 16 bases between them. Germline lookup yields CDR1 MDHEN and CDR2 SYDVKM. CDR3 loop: CASSPRQRLNSPLHF. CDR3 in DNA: TGTGCCAGCAGCCCCAGACAGAGACTGAATTCACCCCTCCACTTT.

CDR3 loop: CASSVGPLTGLNTEAFF. The DNA for the CDR3 is TGTGCCAGCAGCGTAGGTCCCCTTACAGGGCTGAACACTGAAGCTTTCTTT. The rearrangement joins TRBV9 to TRBJ1-1, with D perhaps TRBD1 (6 bases). V lost 0 bases and J lost 0, with 15 bases in between. CDR3 length: 17 amino acids. The germline gives CDR1 SGDLS, CDR2 YYNGEE.

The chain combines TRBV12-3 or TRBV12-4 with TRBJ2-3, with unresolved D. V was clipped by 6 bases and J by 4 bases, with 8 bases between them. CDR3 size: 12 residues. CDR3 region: CASSPLSDTQYF. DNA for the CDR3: TGTGCCAGCAGCCCCCTGTCAGATACGCAGTATTTT.

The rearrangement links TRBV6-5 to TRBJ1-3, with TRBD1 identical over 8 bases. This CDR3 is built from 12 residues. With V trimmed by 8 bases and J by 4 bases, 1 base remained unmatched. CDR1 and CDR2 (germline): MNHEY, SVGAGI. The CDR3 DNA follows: TGTGCCAGCGGGACAGGAGGAAACACCATATATTTT. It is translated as CASGTGGNTIYF.

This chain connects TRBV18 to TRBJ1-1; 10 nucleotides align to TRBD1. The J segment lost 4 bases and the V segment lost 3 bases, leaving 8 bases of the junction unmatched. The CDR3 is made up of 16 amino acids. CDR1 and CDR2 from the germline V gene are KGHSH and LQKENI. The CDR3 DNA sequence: TGTGCCAGCTCACCCGTGCCGGGGACAGGGGTCACTGAAGCTTTCTTT. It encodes CASSPVPGTGVTEAFF.

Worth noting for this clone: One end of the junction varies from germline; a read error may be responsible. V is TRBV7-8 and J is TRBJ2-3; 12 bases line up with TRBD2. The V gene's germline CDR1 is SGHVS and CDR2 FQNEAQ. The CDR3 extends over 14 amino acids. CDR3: CASSLAGLAGGLDF. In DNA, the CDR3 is TGTGCCAGCAGCTTAGCTGGGCTAGCGGGAGGGTTGGATTTT.

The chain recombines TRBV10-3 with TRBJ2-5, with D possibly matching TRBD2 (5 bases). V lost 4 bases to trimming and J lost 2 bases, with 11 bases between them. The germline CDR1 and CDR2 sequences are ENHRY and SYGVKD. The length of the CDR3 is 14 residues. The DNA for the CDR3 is TGTGCCATCAGTGCGGGGAGTACGCAAGAGACCCAGTACTTC. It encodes CAISAGSTQETQYF.

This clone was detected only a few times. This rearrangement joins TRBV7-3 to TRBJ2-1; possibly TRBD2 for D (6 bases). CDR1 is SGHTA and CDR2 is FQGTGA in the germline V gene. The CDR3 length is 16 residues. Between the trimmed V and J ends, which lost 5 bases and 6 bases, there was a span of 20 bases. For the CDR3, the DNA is TGTGCCAGCAGCGCGGGTCGCGGGGCAGGGCTCAATGAGCAGTTCTTC. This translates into CASSAGRGAGLNEQFF. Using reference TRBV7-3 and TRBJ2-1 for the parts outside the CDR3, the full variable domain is GAGVSQTPSNKVTEKGKYVELRCDPISGHTALYWYRQSLGQGPEFLIYFQGTGAADDSGLPNDRFFAVRPEGSVSTLKIQRTERGDSAVYLCASSAGRGAGLNEQFFGPGTRLTVL.

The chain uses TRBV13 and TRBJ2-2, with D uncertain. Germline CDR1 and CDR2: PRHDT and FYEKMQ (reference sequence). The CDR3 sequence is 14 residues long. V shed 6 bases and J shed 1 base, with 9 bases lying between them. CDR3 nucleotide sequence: TGTGCCAGCAGTGTCCAGTTGAACACCGGGGAGCTGTTTTTT. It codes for CASSVQLNTGELFF.

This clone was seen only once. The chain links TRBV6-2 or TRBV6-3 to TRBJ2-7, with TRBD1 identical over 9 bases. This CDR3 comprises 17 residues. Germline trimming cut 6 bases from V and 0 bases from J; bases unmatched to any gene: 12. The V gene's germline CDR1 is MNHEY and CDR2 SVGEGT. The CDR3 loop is CASSSWSGQGSSYEQYF. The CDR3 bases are TGTGCCAGCAGCTCCTGGTCGGGACAGGGTTCCTCCTACGAGCAGTACTTC.